Included here is one T cell receptor beta chain sequence, with context. The target antigen is unknown. The sample originates from a study of T cell responses to AZD1222 COVID-19 vaccine. Study-wide points: Just a handful of AZD1222 recipients tested seropositive at baseline. The reported proportion of spike-specific TCRs targeting unmutated variant regions was nearly half. Spike was spanned by vaccine-associated CD4 TCRs, which were dominant at 160-218 and 743-854.

Profiling relied on immunoSEQ multiplex PCR, and the TCRdb table lists in-frame clones only, not all of them. The table includes around 130,000 clones, 80% to 95% detected once. This material consisted of peripheral blood, taken 28 days after the second AZD1222 dose. The origin of this receptor is an adult who received the AZD1222 COVID-19 vaccine.

The CDR3 nucleotides are TGTGCCAGCAGCGTCGACGGGTTCGTGGGTGATGGCTACACCTTC. Protein sequence: CASSVDGFVGDGYTF. This chain connects TRBV9 to TRBJ1-2, with unresolved D. V was pared by 2 bases and J by 6 bases, with 17 bases between. Germline V gives CDR1 SGDLS, CDR2 YYNGEE. CDR3 length equals 15 residues.